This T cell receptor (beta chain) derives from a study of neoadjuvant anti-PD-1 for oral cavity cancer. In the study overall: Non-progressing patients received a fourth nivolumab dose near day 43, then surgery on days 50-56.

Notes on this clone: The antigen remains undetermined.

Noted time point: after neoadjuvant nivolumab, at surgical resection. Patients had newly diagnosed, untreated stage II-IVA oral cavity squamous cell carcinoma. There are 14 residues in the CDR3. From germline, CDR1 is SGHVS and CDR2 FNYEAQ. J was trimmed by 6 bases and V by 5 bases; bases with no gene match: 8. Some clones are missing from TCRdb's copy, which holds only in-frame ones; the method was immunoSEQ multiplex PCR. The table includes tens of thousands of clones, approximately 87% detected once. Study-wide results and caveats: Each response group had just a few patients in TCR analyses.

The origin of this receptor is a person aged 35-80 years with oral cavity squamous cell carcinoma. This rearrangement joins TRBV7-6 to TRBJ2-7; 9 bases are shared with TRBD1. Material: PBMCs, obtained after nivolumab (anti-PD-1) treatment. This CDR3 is CASSPDRGPSEQYF. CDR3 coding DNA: TGTGCCAGCAGCCCGGACAGGGGTCCGTCCGAGCAGTACTTC.